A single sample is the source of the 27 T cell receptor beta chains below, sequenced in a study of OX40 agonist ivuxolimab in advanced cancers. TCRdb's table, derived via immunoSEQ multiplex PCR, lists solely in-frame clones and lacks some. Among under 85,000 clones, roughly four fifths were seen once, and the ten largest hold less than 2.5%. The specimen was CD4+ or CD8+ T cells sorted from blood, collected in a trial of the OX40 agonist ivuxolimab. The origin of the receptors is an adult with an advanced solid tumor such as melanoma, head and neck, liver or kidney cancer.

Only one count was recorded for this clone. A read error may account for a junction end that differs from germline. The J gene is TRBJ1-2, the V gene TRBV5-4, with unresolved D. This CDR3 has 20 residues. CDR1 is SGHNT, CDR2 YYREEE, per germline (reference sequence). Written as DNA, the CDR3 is TGTGTCAGCAGCTTCTACCCCCGAGGTCCTGAATCGACCCTTCTTTATGGCTACACCTTC. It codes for CVSSFYPRGPESTLLYGYTF.

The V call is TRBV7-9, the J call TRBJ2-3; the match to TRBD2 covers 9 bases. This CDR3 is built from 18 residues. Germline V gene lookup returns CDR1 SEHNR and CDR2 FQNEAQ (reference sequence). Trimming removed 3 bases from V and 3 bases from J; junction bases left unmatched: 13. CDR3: CASSFTMTSGGGTDTQYF. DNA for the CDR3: TGTGCCAGCAGCTTCACAATGACTAGCGGAGGGGGGACAGATACGCAGTATTTT. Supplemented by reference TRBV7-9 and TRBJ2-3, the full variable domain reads DTGVSQNPRHKITKRGQNVTFRCDPISEHNRLYWYRQTLGQGPEFLTYFQNEAQLEKSRLLSDRFSAERPKGSFSTLEIQRTEQGDSAMYLCASSFTMTSGGGTDTQYFGPGTRLTVL.

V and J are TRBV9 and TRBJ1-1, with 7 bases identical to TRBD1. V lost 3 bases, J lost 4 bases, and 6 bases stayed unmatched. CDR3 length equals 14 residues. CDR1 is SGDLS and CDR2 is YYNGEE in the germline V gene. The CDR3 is CASSGKGAITEAFF. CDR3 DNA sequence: TGTGCCAGCAGCGGTAAGGGGGCAATCACTGAAGCTTTCTTT.

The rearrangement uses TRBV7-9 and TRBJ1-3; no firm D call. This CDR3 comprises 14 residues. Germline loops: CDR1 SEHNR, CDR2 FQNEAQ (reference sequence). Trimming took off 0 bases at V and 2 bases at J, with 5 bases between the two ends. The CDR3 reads CASSLAIPGNTIYF. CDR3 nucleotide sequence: TGTGCCAGCAGCTTAGCCATTCCTGGAAACACCATATATTTT.

CDR3 sequence reads: CASSARDSIMNTEAFF. The CDR3 nucleotides read TGTGCCAGCAGCGCCAGGGACAGCATAATGAACACTGAAGCTTTCTTT. The rearrangement links TRBV9 to TRBJ1-1, with 7 bases aligning to TRBD1. CDR3 size: 16 residues. Trimming cost V 3 bases and J 0 bases; bases outside gene matches: 8. From germline, CDR1 is SGDLS and CDR2 YYNGEE.

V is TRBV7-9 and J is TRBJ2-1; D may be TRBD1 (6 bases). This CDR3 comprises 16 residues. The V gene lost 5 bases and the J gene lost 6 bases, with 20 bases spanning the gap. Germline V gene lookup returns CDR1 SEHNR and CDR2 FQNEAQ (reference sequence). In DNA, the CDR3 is TGTGCCAGCAGCCCCCTCCCAGGGGAAGGTCGCAATGAGCAGTTCTTC. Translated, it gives CASSPLPGEGRNEQFF.

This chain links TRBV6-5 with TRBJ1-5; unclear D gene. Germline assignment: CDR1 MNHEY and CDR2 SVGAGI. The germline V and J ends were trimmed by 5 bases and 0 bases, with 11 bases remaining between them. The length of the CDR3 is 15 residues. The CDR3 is CASSPLGVSNQPQHF. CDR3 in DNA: TGTGCCAGCAGTCCCCTCGGGGTTAGCAATCAGCCCCAGCATTTT.

The chain's CDR3 is CATIDRGRGNQPQHF. Here the CDR3 DNA reads TGTGCCACCATAGACAGGGGGCGAGGCAATCAGCCCCAGCATTTT. V is TRBV19 and J is TRBJ1-5, with TRBD1 matching over 10 bases. CDR3 length: 15 amino acids. Looked up from germline, CDR1 is LNHDA and CDR2 is SQIVND (reference sequence). V lost 10 bases and J lost 2; bases outside the gene matches: 8.

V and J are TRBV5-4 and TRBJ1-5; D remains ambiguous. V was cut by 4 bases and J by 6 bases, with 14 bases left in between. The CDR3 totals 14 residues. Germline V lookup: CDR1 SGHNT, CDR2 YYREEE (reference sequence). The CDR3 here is CASSDGPRSQPQHF. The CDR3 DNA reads TGTGCCAGCAGCGACGGCCCCCGGAGTCAGCCCCAGCATTTT.

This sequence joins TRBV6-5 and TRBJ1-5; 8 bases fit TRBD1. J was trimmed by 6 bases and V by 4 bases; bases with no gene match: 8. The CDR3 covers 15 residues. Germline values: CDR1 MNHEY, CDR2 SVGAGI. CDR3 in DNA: TGTGCCAGCAGTTCCTGGAGGACAGGGAGTCAGCCCCAGCATTTT. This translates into CASSSWRTGSQPQHF.

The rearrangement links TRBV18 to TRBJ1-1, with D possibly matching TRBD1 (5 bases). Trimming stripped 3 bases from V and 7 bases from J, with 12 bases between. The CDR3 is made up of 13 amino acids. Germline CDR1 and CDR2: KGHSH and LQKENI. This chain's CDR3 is CASSPGESLEAFF. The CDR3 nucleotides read TGTGCCAGCTCACCGGGGGAGTCCCTTGAAGCTTTCTTT.

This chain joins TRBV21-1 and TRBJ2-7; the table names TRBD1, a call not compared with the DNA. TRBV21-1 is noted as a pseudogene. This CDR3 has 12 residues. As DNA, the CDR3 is TGTGCCAGCAGCCACAGGTCCTACGAGCAGTACTTC. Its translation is CASSHRSYEQYF.

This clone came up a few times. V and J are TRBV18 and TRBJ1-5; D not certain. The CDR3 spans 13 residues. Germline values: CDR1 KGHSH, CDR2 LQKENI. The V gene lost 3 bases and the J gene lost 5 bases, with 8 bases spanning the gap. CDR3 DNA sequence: TGTGCCAGCTCACCTCTATGGGATCAGCCCCAGCATTTT. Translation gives CASSPLWDQPQHF.

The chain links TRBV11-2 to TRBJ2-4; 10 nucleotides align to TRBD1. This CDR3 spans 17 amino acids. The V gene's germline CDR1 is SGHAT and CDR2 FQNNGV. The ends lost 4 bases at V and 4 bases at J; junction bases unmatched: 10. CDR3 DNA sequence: TGTGCCAGCAGCTCTACACCGGGACAGGGGACAAAAAACATTCAGTACTTC. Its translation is CASSSTPGQGTKNIQYF.

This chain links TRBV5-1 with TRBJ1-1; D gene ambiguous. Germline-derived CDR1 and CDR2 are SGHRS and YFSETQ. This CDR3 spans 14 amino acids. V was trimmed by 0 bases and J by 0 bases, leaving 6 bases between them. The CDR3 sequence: CASSLEGLNTEAFF. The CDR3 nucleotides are TGCGCCAGCAGCTTGGAGGGCCTGAACACTGAAGCTTTCTTT.

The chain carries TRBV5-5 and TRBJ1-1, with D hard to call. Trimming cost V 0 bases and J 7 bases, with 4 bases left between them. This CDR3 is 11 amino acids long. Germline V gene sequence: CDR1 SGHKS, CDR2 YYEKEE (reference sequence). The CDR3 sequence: CASSLVIEAFF. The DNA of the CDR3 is TGTGCCAGCAGCTTGGTTATTGAAGCTTTCTTT.

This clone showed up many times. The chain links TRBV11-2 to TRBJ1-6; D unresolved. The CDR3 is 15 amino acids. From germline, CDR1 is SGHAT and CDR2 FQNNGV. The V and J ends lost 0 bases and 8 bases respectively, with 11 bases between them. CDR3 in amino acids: CASSLDPNKHSPLHF. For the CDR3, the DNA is TGTGCCAGCAGCTTAGACCCTAACAAGCATTCACCCCTCCACTTT.

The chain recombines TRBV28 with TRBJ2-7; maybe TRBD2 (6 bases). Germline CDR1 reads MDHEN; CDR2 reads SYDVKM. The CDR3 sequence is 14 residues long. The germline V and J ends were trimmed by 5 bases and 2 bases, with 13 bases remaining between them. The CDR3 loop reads CASSGGGPPYEQYF. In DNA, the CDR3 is TGTGCCAGCAGTGGAGGAGGGCCACCCTACGAGCAGTACTTC.

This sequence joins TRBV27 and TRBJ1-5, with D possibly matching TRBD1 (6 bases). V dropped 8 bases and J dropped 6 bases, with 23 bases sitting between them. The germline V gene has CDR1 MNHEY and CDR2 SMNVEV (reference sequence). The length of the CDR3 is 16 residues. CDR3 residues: CASSLDGGRSSQPQHF. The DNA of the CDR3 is TGTGCCAGCTCTTTGGACGGGGGGCGGTCAAGTCAGCCCCAGCATTTT.

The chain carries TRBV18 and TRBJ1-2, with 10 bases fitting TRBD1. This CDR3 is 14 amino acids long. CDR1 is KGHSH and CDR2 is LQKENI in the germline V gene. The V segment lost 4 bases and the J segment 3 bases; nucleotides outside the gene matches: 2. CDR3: CASSLGTGDYGYTF. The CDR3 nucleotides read TGTGCCAGCTCACTCGGGACAGGGGACTATGGCTACACCTTC.

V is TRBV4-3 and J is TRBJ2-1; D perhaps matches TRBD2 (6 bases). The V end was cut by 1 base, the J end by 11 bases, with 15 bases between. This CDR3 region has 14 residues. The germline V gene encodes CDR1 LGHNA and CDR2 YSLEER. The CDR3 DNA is TGCGCCAGCAGCCAAGGGCTAGCGCGAGCTCAGCAGTTCTTC. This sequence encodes CASSQGLARAQQFF.

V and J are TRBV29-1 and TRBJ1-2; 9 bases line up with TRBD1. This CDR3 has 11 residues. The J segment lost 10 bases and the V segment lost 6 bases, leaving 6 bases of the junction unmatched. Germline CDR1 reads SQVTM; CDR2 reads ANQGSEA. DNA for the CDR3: TGCAGCGTCGACAGGGGGTGGGTCTACACCTTC. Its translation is CSVDRGWVYTF.

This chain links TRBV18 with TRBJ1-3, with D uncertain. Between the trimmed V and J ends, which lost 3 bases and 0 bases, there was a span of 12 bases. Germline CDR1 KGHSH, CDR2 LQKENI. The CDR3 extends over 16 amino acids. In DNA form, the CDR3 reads TGTGCCAGCTCACCCCGCACAAGGAGCTCTGGAAACACCATATATTTT. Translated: CASSPRTRSSGNTIYF.

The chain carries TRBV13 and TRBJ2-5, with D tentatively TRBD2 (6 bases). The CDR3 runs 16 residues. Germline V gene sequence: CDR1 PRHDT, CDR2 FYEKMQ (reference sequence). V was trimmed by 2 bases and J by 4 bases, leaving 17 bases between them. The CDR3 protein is CASSLSSWRRGETQYF. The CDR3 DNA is TGTGCCAGCAGCTTATCTAGTTGGCGGAGGGGAGAGACCCAGTACTTC.

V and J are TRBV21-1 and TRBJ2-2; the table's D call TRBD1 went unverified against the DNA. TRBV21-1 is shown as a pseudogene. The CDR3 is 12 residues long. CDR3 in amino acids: CASSARGRELFF. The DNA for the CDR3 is TGTGCCAGCAGCGCCCGTGGCCGGGAGCTGTTTTTT.

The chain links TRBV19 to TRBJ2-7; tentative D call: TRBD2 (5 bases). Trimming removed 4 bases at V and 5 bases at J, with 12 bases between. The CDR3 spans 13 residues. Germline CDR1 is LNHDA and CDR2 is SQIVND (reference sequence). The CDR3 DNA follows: TGTGCCAGTAGTAAACTTACGGGAAACGAGCAGTACTTC. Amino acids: CASSKLTGNEQYF.

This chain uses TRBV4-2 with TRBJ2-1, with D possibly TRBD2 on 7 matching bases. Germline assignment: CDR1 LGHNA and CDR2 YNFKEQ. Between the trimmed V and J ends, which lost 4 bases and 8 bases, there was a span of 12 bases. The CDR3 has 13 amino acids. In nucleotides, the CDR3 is TGTGCCAGCAGCCGGGGGGCGGGGGATGAGCAGTTCTTC. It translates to CASSRGAGDEQFF.